This section outlines one T cell receptor beta chain sequence together with its context. Between roughly 17 and 33 mg of unsorted bulk tissue served as the source from which RNA and DNA were co-extracted. Surgical resection treated primary liver carcinoma in the patients. Tumor samples were assessed, and every one had over 85% viable tumor cells. This CDR3 has 15 residues. V lost 7 bases, J lost 7 bases, and 17 bases lay in between. The germline CDR1 and CDR2 sequences are SGHTA and FQGNSA. This record comes from a study of tumor-infiltrating lymphocytes in primary liver carcinoma. Across the study: Each sample had roughly 3.65 to 7.5 million productive TCRbeta reads regardless of tissue type.

Researchers generated TCR beta cDNA from about 500 ng of total RNA, relying on a constant-region primer. It was through three nested multiplex PCR rounds of slightly modified ARM-PCR that TCR beta libraries arose. Researchers ran the first two PCR rounds for 10 cycles each with TRBV1-TRBV30 forward primers and a C-beta reverse primer. TCRdb recomputed calls from the multiplex PCR reads with MiXCR, one row per CDR3 protein. The data show fewer than 200,000 distinct CDR3 sequences, with 70% to 90% seen just once and 15% to 20% held by the top ten. Sequencing used tumor tissue from primary liver carcinoma. The TCR was taken from a man between 40 and 49 years old with primary liver carcinoma and hepatitis B virus infection. The rearrangement links TRBV7-2 to TRBJ1-6; weak D call: TRBD1 (5 bases). The CDR3 nucleotides are TGTGCCAGCACCGAAACCGGGACTTCAAATTCACCCCTCCACTTT. This gives the protein CASTETGTSNSPLHF. The entire variable domain, with the rest obtained from reference TRBV7-2 and TRBJ1-6, is as follows: GAGVSQSPSNKVTEKGKDVELRCDPISGHTALYWYRQSLGQGLEFLIYFQGNSAPDKSGLPSDRFSAERTGGSVSTLTIQRTQQEDSAVYLCASTETGTSNSPLHFGNGTRLTVT.